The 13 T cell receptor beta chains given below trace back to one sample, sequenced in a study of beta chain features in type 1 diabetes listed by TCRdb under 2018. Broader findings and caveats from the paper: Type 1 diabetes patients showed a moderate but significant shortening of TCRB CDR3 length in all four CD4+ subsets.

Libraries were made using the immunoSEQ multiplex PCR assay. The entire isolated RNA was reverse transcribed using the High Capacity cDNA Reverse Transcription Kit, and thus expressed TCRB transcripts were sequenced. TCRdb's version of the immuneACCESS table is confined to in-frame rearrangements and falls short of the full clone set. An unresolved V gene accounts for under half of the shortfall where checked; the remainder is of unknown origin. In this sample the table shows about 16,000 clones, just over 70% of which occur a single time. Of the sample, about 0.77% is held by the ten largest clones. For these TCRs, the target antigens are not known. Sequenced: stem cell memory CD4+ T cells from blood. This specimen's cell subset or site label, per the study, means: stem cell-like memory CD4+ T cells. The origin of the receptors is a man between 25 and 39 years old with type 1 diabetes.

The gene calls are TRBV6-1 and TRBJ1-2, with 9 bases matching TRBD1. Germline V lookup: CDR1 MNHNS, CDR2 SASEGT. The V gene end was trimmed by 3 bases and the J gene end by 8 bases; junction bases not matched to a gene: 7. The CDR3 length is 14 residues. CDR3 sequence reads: CASSDLGQGMGYTF. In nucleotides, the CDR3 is TGTGCCAGCAGTGACCTGGGACAGGGAATGGGCTACACCTTC.

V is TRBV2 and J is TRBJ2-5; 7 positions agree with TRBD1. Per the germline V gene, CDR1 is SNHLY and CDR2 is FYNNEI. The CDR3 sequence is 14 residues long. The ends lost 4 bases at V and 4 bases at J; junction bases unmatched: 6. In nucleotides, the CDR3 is TGTGCCAGCAGTGCGACAGGGTGGCCAGAGACCCAGTACTTC. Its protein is CASSATGWPETQYF.

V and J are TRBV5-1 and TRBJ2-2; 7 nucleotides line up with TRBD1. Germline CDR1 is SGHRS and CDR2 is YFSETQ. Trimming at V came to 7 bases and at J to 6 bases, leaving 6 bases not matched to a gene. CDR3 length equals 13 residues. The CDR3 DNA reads TGCGCCAGCTCCGACAGGGCTGCCGGGGAGCTGTTTTTT. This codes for CASSDRAAGELFF.

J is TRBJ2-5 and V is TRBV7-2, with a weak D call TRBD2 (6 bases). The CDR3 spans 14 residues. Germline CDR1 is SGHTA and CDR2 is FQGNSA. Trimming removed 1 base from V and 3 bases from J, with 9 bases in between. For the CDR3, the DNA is TGTGCCAGCAGCTTAGGGGTAGCGGAAGAGACCCAGTACTTC. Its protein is CASSLGVAEETQYF.

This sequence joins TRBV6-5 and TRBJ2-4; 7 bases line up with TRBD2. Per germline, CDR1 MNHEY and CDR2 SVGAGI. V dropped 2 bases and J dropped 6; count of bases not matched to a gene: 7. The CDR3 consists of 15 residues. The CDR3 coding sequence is TGTGCCAGCAGTTACCGGGCTCCGGGGGGAAACATTCAGTACTTC. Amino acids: CASSYRAPGGNIQYF.

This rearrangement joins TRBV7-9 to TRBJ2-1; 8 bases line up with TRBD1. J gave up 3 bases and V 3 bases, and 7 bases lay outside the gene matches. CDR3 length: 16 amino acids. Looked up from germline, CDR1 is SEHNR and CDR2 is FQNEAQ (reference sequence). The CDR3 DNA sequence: TGTGCCAGCAGCTTTTGGCAGGGGGCCGACTACAATGAGCAGTTCTTC. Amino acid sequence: CASSFWQGADYNEQFF.

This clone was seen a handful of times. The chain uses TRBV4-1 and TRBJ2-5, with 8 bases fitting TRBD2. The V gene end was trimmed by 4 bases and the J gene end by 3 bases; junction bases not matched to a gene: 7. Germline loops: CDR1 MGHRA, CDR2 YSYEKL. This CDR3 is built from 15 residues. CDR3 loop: CASSPLAGGEETQYF. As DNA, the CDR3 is TGCGCCAGCAGCCCCCTTGCGGGGGGCGAAGAGACCCAGTACTTC.

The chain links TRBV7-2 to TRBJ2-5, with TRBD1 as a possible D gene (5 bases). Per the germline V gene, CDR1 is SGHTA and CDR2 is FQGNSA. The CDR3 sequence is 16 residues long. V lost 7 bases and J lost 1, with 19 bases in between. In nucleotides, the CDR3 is TGTGCCAGCACCCTAGGGGTGAGCCCCTCCCAAGAGACCCAGTACTTC. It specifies CASTLGVSPSQETQYF.

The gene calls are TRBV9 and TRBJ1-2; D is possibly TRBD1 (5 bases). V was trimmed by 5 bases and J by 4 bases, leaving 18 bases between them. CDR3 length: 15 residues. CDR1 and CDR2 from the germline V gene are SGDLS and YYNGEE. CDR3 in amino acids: CASSPRGPGSYGYTF. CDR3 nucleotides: TGTGCCAGCAGTCCCCGAGGCCCAGGGTCCTATGGCTACACCTTC.

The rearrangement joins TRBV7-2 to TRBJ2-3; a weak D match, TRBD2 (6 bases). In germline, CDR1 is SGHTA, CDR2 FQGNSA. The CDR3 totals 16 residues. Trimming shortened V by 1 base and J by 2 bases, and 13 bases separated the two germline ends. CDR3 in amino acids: CASSLGGAGHTDTQYF. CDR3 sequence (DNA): TGTGCCAGCAGCTTAGGGGGAGCGGGCCACACAGATACGCAGTATTTT.

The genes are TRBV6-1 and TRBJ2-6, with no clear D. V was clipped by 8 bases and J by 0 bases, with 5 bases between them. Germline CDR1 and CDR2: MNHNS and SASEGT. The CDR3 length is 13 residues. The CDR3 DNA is TGTGCCAGCGTAAACTCTGGGGCCAACGTCCTGACTTTC. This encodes CASVNSGANVLTF.

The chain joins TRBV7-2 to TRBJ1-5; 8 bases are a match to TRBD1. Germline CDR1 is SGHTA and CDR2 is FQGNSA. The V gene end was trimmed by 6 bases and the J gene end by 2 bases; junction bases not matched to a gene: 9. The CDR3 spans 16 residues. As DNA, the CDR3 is TGTGCCAGCAGTGATCAGGGGGCTCAGGGCAATCAGCCCCAGCATTTT. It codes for CASSDQGAQGNQPQHF.

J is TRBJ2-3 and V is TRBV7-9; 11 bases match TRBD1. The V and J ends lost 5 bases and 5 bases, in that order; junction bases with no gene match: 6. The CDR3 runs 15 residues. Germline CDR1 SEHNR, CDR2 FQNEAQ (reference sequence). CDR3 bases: TGTGCCAGCAGCATCGGACAGGGGGCTGGAGATACGCAGTATTTT. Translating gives CASSIGQGAGDTQYF.